This T cell receptor (beta chain) was obtained from a study of identical twins. Findings and caveats of the study: Partial confounding of zero-insertion analyses by invariant MAIT and iNKT cells was possible.

From germline, CDR1 is SGHRS and CDR2 YFSETQ. The V end lost 1 base, the J end lost 3 bases, and 13 bases lay between the germline ends. CDR3 length: 16 amino acids. TCRdb fed the 5' RACE reads into MiXCR, producing one record per CDR3 protein. The sample includes around 670,000 distinct CDR3 sequences, 5.5% to 6.5% of them seen just once. Many counts were recorded for this clonotype. Its specificity is not known. Specimen: naive T cells sorted from blood. The V and J genes are TRBV5-1 and TRBJ2-2; D is ambiguous. The receptor's source is a man in his late teens or twenties in good health. CDR3 region: CASSLWGKGDTGELFF. The CDR3 DNA reads TGCGCCAGCAGCTTGTGGGGAAAGGGTGACACCGGGGAGCTGTTTTTT.